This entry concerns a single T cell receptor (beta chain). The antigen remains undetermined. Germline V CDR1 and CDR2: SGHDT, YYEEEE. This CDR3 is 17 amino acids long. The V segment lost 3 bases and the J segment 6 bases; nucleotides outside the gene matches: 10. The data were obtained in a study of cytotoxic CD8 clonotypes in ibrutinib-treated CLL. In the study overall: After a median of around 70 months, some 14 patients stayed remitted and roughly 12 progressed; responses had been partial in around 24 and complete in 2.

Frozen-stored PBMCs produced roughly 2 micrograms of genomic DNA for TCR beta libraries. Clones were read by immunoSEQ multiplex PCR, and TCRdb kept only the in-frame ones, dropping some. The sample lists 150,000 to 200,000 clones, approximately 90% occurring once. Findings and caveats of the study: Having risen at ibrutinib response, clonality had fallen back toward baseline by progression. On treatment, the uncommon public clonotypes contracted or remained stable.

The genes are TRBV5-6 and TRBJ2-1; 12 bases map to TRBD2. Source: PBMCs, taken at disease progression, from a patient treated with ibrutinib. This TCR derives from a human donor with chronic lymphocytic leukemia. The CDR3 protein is CASSYDRLAGVRNEQFF. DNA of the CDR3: TGTGCCAGCAGCTACGACCGACTAGCGGGAGTCCGCAATGAGCAGTTCTTC.